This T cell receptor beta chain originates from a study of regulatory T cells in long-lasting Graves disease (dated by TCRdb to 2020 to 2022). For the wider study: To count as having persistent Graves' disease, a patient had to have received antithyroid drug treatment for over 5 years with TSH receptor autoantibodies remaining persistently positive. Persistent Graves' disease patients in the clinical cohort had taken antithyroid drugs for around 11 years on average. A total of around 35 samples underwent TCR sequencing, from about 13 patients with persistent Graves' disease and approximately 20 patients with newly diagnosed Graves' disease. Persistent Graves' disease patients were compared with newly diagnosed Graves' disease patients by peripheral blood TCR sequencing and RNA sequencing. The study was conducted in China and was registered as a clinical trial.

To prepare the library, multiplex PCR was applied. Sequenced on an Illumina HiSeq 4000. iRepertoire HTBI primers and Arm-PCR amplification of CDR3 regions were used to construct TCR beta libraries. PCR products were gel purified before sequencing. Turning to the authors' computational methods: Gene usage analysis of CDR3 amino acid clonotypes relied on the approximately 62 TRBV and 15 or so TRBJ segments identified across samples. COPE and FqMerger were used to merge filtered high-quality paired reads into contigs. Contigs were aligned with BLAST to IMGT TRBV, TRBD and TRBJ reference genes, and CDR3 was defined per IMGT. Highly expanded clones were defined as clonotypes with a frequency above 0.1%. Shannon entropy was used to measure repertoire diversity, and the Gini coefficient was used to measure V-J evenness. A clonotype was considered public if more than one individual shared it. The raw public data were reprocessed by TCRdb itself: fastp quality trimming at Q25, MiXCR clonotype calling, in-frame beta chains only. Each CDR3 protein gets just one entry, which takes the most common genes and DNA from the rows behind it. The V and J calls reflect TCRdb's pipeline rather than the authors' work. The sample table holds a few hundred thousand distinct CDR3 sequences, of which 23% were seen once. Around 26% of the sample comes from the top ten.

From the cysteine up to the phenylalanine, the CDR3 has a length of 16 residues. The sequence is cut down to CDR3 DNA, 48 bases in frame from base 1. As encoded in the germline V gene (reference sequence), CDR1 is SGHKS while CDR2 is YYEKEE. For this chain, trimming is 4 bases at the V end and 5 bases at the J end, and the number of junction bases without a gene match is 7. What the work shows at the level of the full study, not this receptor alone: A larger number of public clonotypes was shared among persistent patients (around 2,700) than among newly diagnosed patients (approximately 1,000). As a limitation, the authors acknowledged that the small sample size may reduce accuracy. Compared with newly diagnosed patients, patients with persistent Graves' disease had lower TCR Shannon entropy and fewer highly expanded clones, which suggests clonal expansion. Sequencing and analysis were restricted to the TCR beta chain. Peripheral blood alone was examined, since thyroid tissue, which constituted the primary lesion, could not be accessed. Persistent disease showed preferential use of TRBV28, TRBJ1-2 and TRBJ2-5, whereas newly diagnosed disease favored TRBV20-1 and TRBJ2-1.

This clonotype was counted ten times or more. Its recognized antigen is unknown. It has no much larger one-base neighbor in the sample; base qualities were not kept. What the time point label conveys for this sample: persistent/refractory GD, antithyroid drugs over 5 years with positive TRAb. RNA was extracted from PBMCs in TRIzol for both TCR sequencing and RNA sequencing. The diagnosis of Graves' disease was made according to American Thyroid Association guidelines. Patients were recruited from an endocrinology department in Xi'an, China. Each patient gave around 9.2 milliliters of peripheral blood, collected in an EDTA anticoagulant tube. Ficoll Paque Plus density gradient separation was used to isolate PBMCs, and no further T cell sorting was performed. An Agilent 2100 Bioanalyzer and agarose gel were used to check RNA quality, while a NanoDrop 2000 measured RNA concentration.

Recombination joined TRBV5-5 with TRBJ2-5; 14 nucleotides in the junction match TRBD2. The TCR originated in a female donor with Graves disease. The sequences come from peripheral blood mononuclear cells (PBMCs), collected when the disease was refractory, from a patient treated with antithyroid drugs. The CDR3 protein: CASSVGTSGSRETQYF. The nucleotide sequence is TGTGCCAGCAGCGTAGGGACTAGCGGGAGCCGGGAGACCCAGTACTTC.